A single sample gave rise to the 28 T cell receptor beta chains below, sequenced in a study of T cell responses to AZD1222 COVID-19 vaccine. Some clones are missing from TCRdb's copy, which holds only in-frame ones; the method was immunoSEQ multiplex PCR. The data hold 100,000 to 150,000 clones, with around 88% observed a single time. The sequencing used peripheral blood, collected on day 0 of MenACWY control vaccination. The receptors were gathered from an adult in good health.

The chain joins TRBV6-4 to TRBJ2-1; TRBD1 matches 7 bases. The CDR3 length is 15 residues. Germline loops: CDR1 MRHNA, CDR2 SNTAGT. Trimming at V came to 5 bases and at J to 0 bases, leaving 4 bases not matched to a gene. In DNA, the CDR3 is TGTGCCAGCAGTCCGGCAGGGGGCTCCTACAATGAGCAGTTCTTC. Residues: CASSPAGGSYNEQFF.

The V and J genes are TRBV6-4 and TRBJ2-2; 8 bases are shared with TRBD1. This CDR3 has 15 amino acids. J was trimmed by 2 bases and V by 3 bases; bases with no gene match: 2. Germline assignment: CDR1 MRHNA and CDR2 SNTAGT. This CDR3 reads CASSEGQGNTGELFF. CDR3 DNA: TGTGCCAGCAGTGAAGGACAGGGAAACACCGGGGAGCTGTTTTTT.

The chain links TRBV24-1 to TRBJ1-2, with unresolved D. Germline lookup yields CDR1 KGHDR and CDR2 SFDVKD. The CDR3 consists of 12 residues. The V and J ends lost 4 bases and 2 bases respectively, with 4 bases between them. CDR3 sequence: CATSDANYGYTF. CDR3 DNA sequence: TGTGCCACCAGTGACGCCAACTATGGCTACACCTTC.

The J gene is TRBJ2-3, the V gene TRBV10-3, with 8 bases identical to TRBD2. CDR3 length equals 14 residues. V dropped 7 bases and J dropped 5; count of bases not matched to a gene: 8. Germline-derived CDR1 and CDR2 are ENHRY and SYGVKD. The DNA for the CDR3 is TGTGCCATCAATGGAGCGGGAGCGGAAGATACGCAGTATTTT. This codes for CAINGAGAEDTQYF.

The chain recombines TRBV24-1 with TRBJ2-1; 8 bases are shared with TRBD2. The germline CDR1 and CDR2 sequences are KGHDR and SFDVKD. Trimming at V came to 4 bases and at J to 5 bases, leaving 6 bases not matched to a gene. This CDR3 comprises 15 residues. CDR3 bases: TGTGCCACCAGTGAGGTTAGCGGGATTAACAATGAGCAGTTCTTC. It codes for CATSEVSGINNEQFF.

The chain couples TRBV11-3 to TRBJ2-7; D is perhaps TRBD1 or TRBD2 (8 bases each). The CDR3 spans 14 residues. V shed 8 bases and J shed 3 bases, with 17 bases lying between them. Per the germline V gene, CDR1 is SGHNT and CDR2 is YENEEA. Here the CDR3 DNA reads TGTGCCAGCGGCCGACAGGGGACTAGCTACGAGCAGTACTTC. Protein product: CASGRQGTSYEQYF.

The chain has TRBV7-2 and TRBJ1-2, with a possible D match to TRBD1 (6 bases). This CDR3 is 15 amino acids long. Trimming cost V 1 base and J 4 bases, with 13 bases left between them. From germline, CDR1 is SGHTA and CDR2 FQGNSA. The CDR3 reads CASSLGLGGGYGYTF. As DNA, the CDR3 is TGTGCCAGCAGCTTAGGGCTCGGGGGCGGCTATGGCTACACCTTC.

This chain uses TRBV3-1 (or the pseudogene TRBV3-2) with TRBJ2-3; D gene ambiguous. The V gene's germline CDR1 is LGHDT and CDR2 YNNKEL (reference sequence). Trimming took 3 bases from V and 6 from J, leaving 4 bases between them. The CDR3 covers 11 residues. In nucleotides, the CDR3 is TGTGCCAGCAGCCAGAGCGATACGCAGTATTTT. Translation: CASSQSDTQYF.

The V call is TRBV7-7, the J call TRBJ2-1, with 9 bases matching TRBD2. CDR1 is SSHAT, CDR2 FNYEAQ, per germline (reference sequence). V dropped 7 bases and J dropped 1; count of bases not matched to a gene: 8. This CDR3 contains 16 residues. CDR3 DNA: TGTGCCAGCAAGGCGGTAGCGGGAGATTCCTACAATGAGCAGTTCTTC. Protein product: CASKAVAGDSYNEQFF.

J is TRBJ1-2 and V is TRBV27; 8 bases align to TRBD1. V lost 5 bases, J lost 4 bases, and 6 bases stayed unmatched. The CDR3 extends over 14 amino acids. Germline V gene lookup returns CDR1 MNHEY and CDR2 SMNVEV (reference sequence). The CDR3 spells CASSPRTGPYGYTF. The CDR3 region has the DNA TGTGCCAGCAGTCCGAGGACAGGGCCCTATGGCTACACCTTC.

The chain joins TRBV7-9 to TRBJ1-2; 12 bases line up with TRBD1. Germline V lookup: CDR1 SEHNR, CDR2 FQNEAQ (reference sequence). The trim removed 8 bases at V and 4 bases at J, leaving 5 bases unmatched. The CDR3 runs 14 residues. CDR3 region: CASGDRGHPYGYTF. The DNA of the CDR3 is TGTGCCAGCGGGGACAGGGGGCATCCCTATGGCTACACCTTC.

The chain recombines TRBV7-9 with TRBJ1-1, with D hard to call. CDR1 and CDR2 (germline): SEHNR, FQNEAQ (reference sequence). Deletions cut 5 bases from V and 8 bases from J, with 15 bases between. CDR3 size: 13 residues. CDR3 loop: CASSHAGWEEAFF. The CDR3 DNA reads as TGTGCCAGCAGCCACGCGGGCTGGGAGGAAGCTTTCTTT.

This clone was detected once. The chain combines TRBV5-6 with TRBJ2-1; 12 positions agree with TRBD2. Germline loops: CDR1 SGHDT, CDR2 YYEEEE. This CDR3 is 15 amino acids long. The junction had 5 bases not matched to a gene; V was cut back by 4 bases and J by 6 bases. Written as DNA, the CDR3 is TGTGCCAGCAGCACCGGGACTAGCGGGTTCAATGAGCAGTTCTTC. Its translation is CASSTGTSGFNEQFF.

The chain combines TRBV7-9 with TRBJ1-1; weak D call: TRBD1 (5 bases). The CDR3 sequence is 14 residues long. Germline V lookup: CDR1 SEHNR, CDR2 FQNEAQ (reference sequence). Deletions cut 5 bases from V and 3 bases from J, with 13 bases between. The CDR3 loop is CASSRGAGDTEAFF. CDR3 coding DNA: TGTGCCAGCAGCCGCGGGGCCGGGGACACTGAAGCTTTCTTT.

The CDR3 loop is CASSSGTGWGDEQFF. The DNA of the CDR3 is TGCGCCAGCAGCTCAGGCACGGGATGGGGGGATGAGCAGTTCTTC. The chain links TRBV5-1 to TRBJ2-1, with D perhaps matching TRBD2 (6 bases). Per germline, CDR1 SGHRS and CDR2 YFSETQ. The V gene lost 3 bases and the J gene lost 8 bases, with 18 bases spanning the gap. The CDR3 is 15 amino acids. Full variable domain (remainder filled in from reference TRBV5-1 and TRBJ2-1): KAGVTQTPRYLIKTRGQQVTLSCSPISGHRSVSWYQQTPGQGLQFLFEYFSETQRNKGNFPGRFSGRQFSNSRSEMNVSTLELGDSALYLCASSSGTGWGDEQFFGPGTRLTVL.

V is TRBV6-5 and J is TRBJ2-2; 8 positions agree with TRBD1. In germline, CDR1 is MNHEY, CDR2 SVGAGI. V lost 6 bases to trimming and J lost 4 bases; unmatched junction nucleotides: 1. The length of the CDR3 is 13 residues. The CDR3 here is CASRTGGTGELFF. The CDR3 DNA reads TGTGCCAGCAGAACAGGGGGCACCGGGGAGCTGTTTTTT.

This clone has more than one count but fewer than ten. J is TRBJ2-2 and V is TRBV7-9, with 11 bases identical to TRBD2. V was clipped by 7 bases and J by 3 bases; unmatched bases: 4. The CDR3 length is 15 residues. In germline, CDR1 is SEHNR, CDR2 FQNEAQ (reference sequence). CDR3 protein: CASKGTSGYTGELFF. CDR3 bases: TGTGCCAGCAAAGGGACTAGCGGATACACCGGGGAGCTGTTTTTT.

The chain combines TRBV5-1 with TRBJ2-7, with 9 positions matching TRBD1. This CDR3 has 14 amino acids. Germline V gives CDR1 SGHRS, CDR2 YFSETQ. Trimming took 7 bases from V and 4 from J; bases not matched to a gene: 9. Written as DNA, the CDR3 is TGCGCCAGCGCATACGGGACAGGGACTTACGAGCAGTACTTC. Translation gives CASAYGTGTYEQYF.

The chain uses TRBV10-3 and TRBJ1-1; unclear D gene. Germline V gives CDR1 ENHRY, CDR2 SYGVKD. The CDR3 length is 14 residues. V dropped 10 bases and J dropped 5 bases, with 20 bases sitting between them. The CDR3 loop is CATSLAGRGTEAFF. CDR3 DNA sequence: TGTGCCACCTCGCTCGCGGGTCGAGGGACTGAAGCTTTCTTT.

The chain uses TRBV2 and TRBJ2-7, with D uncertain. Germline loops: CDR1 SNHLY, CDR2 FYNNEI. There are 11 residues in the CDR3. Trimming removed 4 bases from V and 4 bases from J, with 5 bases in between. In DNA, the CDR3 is TGTGCCAGCAGTGTTGAGTACGAGCAGTACTTC. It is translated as CASSVEYEQYF. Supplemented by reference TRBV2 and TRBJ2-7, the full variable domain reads EPEVTQTPSHQVTQMGQEVILRCVPISNHLYFYWYRQILGQKVEFLVSFYNNEISEKSEIFDDQFSVERPDGSNFTLKIRSTKLEDSAMYFCASSVEYEQYFGPGTRLTVT.

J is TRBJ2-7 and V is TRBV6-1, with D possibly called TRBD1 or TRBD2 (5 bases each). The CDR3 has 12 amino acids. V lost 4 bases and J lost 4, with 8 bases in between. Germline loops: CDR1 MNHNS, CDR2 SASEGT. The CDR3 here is CASSGDRYEQYF. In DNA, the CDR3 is TGTGCCAGCAGTGGGGACCGGTACGAGCAGTACTTC.

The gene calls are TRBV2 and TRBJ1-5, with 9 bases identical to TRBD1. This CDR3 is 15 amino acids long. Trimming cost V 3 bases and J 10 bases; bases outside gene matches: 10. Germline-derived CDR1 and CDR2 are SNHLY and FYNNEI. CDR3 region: CASSDAGQGISPQHF. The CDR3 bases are TGTGCCAGCAGTGATGCGGGACAGGGAATTTCCCCCCAGCATTTT.

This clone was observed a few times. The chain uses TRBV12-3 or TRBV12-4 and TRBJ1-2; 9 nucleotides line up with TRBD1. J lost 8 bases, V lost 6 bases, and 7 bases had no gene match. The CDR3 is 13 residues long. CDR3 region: CASSPNRGHGYTF. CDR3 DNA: TGTGCCAGCAGCCCCAACAGGGGGCACGGCTACACCTTC.

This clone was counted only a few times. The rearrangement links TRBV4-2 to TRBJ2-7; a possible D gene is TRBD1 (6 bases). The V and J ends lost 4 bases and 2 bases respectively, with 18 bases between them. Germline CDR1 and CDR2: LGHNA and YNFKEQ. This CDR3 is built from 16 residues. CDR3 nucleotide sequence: TGTGCCAGCAGCCTCAATCCCGCAGGGGAGACCTACGAGCAGTACTTC. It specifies CASSLNPAGETYEQYF.

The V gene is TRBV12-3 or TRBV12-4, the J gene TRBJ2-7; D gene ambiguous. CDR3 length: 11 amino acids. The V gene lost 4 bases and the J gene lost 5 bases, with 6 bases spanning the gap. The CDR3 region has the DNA TGTGCCAGCAGTTCGTTTGACGAGCAGTACTTC. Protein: CASSSFDEQYF.

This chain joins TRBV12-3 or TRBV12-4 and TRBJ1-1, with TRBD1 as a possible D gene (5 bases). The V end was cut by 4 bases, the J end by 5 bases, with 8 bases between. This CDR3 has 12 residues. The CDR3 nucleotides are TGTGCCAGCAGTTCATGGGGGACTGAAGCTTTCTTT. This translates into CASSSWGTEAFF.

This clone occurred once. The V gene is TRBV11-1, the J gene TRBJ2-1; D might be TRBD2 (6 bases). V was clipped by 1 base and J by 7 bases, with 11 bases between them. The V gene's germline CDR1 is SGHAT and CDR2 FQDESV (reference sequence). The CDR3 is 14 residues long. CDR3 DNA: TGTGCCAGCAGCTTAGGGGCTCGGGGGAATGAGCAGTTCTTC. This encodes CASSLGARGNEQFF.

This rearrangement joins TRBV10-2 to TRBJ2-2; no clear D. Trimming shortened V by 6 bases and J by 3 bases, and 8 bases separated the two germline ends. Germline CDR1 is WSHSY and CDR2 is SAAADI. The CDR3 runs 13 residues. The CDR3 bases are TGCGCCAGCAGAGGCGTAGACACCGGGGAGCTGTTTTTT. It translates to CASRGVDTGELFF.